This TCR beta chain appears in the sequencing data of a study of blood T cell repertoires in COVID-19. At the level of the study: The analysed material was cDNA or gDNA that came from T cells, B-cell-depleted T cells, or PBMCs.

In the authors' methods: From reference gene primer amplification, estimates of nucleated cell counts were derived. The data were produced by immunoSEQ multiplex PCR, yet TCRdb's version contains in-frame clones alone and is incomplete. V and J calls and clone size are copied from that table; D and trimming were computed from the DNA. The sample has about 120,000 clones; around 90% are singletons. The sample consisted of peripheral blood. This sequence was found in a human donor in a cohort sampled during active COVID-19.

DNA for the CDR3: TGTGCCAGCAGCCTAAGACAGGGGCCCAACTATGGCTACACCTTC. Translation gives CASSLRQGPNYGYTF. J is TRBJ1-2 and V is TRBV11-2, with 8 nucleotides matching TRBD1. There are 15 residues in the CDR3. Germline V lookup: CDR1 SGHAT, CDR2 FQNNGV. With 5 bases clipped from V and 2 bases from J, the junction kept 7 bases outside the gene matches.